Presented here are 5 T cell receptor beta chains from one specimen sequenced in a study of PD-L1 blockade in urothelial cancer. The table came from immunoSEQ multiplex PCR; TCRdb's copy has only in-frame clones and leaves some out. In the table there are about 76,000 clones, approximately 90% of which are singletons. Time point denoted: peripheral blood 6 weeks after treatment start. Sequencing was performed on PBMCs, taken around atezolizumab (anti-PD-L1) treatment. The receptor source for this set is a woman older than 75 with urothelial cancer.

This clone was counted a single time. J is TRBJ2-2 and V is TRBV11-2; the D is unclear. CDR1 is SGHAT, CDR2 FQNNGV, per germline. V was pared by 3 bases and J by 6 bases, with 8 bases between. This CDR3 has 13 amino acids. The CDR3 DNA reads as TGTGCCAGCAGCTTCGGCGGCGCCGGGGAGCTGTTTTTT. It encodes CASSFGGAGELFF.

The chain joins TRBV5-1 to TRBJ2-3; 9 nucleotides match TRBD2. The CDR3 has 14 residues. The germline V gene has CDR1 SGHRS and CDR2 YFSETQ. V lost 7 bases and J lost 1; bases outside the gene matches: 4. CDR3 region: CASCVAGGTDTQYF. DNA of the CDR3: TGCGCCAGCTGCGTAGCGGGAGGCACAGATACGCAGTATTTT.

The CDR3 bases are TGTGCCATCAGTGAGGAGGGGAACACTGAAGCTTTCTTT. As protein: CAISEEGNTEAFF. This chain joins TRBV10-3 and TRBJ1-1; the D is unclear. This CDR3 has 13 amino acids. Deletions cut 2 bases from V and 1 base from J, with 5 bases between. Germline CDR1 ENHRY, CDR2 SYGVKD.

This chain joins TRBV9 and TRBJ2-2, with 12 nucleotides matching TRBD1. V was pared by 3 bases and J by 5 bases, with 8 bases of the junction left unmatched. CDR3 length equals 17 residues. Germline-derived CDR1 and CDR2 are SGDLS and YYNGEE. CDR3 sequence reads: CASSASGTGGSTGELFF. The CDR3 DNA sequence: TGTGCCAGCAGCGCAAGCGGGACAGGGGGCTCGACCGGGGAGCTGTTTTTT.

This clone appeared a few times. The chain is built from TRBV2 and TRBJ2-7; D unresolved. The CDR3 is made up of 13 amino acids. Germline V CDR1 and CDR2: SNHLY, FYNNEI. The ends were cut back, 1 base at V and 7 bases at J, with 11 bases in the middle. In DNA, the CDR3 is TGTGCCAGCAGTGAAGGACTTACGAGGGAGCAGTACTTC. Translated, it gives CASSEGLTREQYF.